The next 30 T cell receptor beta chains were all read from a single sample in a study of T cells in Graves' hyperthyroidism and ophthalmopathy. Amplification of TCR beta CDR3 regions used RNA as the template. A first-round RT-PCR of the TCR CDR3 used the HTBI primer set. TCRdb independently ran MiXCR on the multiplex PCR reads; one entry per CDR3 protein. Of more than 550,000 distinct CDR3 sequences listed, roughly a sixth are singletons. The sequenced sample was blood. The receptors were sampled from a man aged 45-65 years with Graves' hyperthyroidism.

This clonotype was seen many times. The V call is TRBV27, the J call TRBJ2-3; TRBD2 matches at 7 bases. Per the germline V gene, CDR1 is MNHEY and CDR2 is SMNVEV (reference sequence). The CDR3 consists of 14 residues. Trimming at V came to 3 bases and at J to 5 bases, leaving 5 bases not matched to a gene. CDR3 amino acids: CASSLASGGDTQYF. In DNA, the CDR3 is TGTGCCAGCAGTTTGGCTAGCGGAGGAGATACGCAGTATTTT.

This chain uses TRBV3-1 with TRBJ2-1, with 7 bases lining up with TRBD2. Germline-derived CDR1 and CDR2 are LGHDT and YNNKEL (reference sequence). V gave up 0 bases and J gave up 14 bases; unmatched junction bases: 19. The CDR3 covers 17 residues. CDR3 in DNA: TGTGCCAGCAGCCAAGAGTATGGGACCGCCGGGACTGGGGGGGAGTTCTTC. Amino acids: CASSQEYGTAGTGGEFF.

This clonotype was counted between two and nine times. The chain combines TRBV5-1 with TRBJ1-5, with D uncertain. This CDR3 has 15 residues. The V end was cut by 4 bases, the J end by 0 bases, with 11 bases between. Germline values: CDR1 SGHRS, CDR2 YFSETQ. CDR3 protein: CASSADGYSNQPQHF. The DNA of the CDR3 is TGCGCCAGCAGCGCGGACGGTTATAGCAATCAGCCCCAGCATTTT. Combining the CDR3 with reference TRBV5-1 and TRBJ1-5 gives the whole variable domain KAGVTQTPRYLIKTRGQQVTLSCSPISGHRSVSWYQQTPGQGLQFLFEYFSETQRNKGNFPGRFSGRQFSNSRSEMNVSTLELGDSALYLCASSADGYSNQPQHFGDGTRLSIL.

J is TRBJ1-2 and V is TRBV19; tentatively, D is TRBD1 (5 bases). Per the germline V gene, CDR1 is LNHDA and CDR2 is SQIVND (reference sequence). Trimming pared 3 bases from V and 1 base from J, leaving 12 bases between. CDR3 size: 15 residues. In nucleotides, the CDR3 is TGTGCCAGTAGTATGACAGCTTCGCTTAACTATGGCTACACCTTC. Its protein product is CASSMTASLNYGYTF.

This clonotype was recorded many times. The V and J genes are TRBV27 and TRBJ2-7; no reliable D call. Germline V gene sequence: CDR1 MNHEY, CDR2 SMNVEV (reference sequence). The CDR3 length is 13 residues. V dropped 3 bases and J dropped 3 bases, with 9 bases sitting between them. CDR3 nucleotide sequence: TGTGCCAGCAGTTTTTTGCGGAACTACGAGCAGTACTTC. It translates to CASSFLRNYEQYF.

The sample holds many counts of this clonotype. The J gene is TRBJ2-2, the V gene TRBV2; 10 bases fit TRBD2. J lost 0 bases, V lost 3 bases, and 4 bases had no gene match. CDR1 is SNHLY and CDR2 is FYNNEI in the germline V gene. The CDR3 has 17 residues. The CDR3 here is CASSDGLAGANTGELFF. CDR3 nucleotide sequence: TGTGCCAGCAGTGATGGGCTAGCGGGAGCGAACACCGGGGAGCTGTTTTTT.

The genes are TRBV20-1 and TRBJ2-3; TRBD2 matches 11 bases. CDR3 length: 14 amino acids. V was clipped by 4 bases and J by 8 bases; unmatched bases: 8. Germline V lookup: CDR1 DFQATT, CDR2 SNEGSKA (reference sequence). CDR3 loop: CSATPGLAVGTQYF. CDR3 in DNA: TGCAGTGCTACTCCGGGACTAGCGGTTGGTACGCAGTATTTT.

This chain links TRBV12-3 or TRBV12-4 with TRBJ1-1; D might be TRBD1 (6 bases). Trimming pared 8 bases from V and 2 bases from J, leaving 18 bases between. This CDR3 has 15 residues. CDR3 in amino acids: CASSIQQGINTEAFF. The CDR3 DNA follows: TGTGCCAGCTCTATTCAACAGGGAATAAACACTGAAGCTTTCTTT.

This clonotype was seen at least ten times. The rearrangement uses TRBV29-1 and TRBJ2-5; no definite D call. Germline CDR1 is SQVTM and CDR2 is ANQGSEA. This CDR3 is 11 amino acids long. The CDR3 reads CHRVTQETQYF. Written as DNA, the CDR3 is TGCCACCGTGTAACCCAAGAGACCCAGTACTTC.

This clonotype was counted a few times. CDR3 region: CASSLSGTSDQPQHF. The CDR3 DNA follows: TGTGCCAGCAGCTTATCCGGGACAAGCGATCAGCCCCAGCATTTT. The rearrangement uses TRBV7-9 and TRBJ1-5; tentatively, D is TRBD1 (6 bases). This CDR3 is built from 15 residues. Germline CDR1 reads SEHNR; CDR2 reads FQNEAQ (reference sequence). Trimming pared 2 bases from V and 5 bases from J, leaving 13 bases between.

The J gene is TRBJ2-3, the V gene TRBV4-1; TRBD2 aligns across 8 bases. The CDR3 contains 18 residues. J gave up 6 bases and V 1 base, and 15 bases lay outside the gene matches. Germline V gene lookup returns CDR1 MGHRA and CDR2 YSYEKL. CDR3 protein: CASSQVGFSGGYWDTQYF. The CDR3 DNA is TGCGCCAGCAGCCAAGTCGGCTTCTCGGGAGGGTATTGGGATACGCAGTATTTT.

This clonotype has more than one count but fewer than ten. The chain uses TRBV29-1 and TRBJ2-2; weak D call: TRBD2 (6 bases). The CDR3 totals 15 residues. Germline V CDR1 and CDR2: SQVTM, ANQGSEA. Trimming took 3 bases from V and 3 from J, leaving 14 bases between them. CDR3 nucleotide sequence: TGCAGCGTTGAGGGATGGGGGGTTGACACCGGGGAGCTGTTTTTT. Its translation is CSVEGWGVDTGELFF.

This clonotype was detected a few times. V is TRBV6-1 and J is TRBJ1-5, with a weak D call TRBD1 (5 bases). Trimming took 1 base from V and 6 from J, leaving 13 bases between them. The CDR3 contains 15 residues. CDR1 is MNHNS, CDR2 SASEGT, per germline. The CDR3 sequence is CASSEGMTAGQPQHF. Here the CDR3 DNA reads TGTGCCAGCAGTGAAGGAATGACAGCCGGTCAGCCCCAGCATTTT.

This chain links TRBV9 with TRBJ2-5; D uncertain. V gave up 0 bases and J gave up 2 bases, with 14 bases separating them. Per the germline V gene, CDR1 is SGDLS and CDR2 is YYNGEE. The CDR3 has 16 amino acids. The CDR3 protein is CASSVATGQRQETQYF. Here the CDR3 DNA reads TGTGCCAGCAGCGTAGCTACGGGCCAGCGACAAGAGACCCAGTACTTC.

This clonotype was counted many times. CDR3 amino acids: CASSAPGQHNEKLFF. The CDR3, as DNA: TGTGCCAGCAGTGCGCCGGGACAGCACAACGAAAAACTGTTTTTT. The V and J genes are TRBV6-5 and TRBJ1-4; 7 bases fit TRBD1. The CDR3 runs 15 residues. J lost 8 bases, V lost 5 bases, and 11 bases had no gene match. Germline V lookup: CDR1 MNHEY, CDR2 SVGAGI.

This clonotype occurred a few times. V is TRBV7-2 and J is TRBJ2-3; D unclear. Germline-derived CDR1 and CDR2 are SGHTA and FQGNSA. The germline V and J ends were trimmed by 5 bases and 3 bases, with 21 bases remaining between them. This CDR3 is 17 amino acids long. The DNA of the CDR3 is TGTGCCAGCAGCCTGACCCTTCGGACCCTGGGGACAGATACGCAGTATTTT. This sequence encodes CASSLTLRTLGTDTQYF.

This clonotype occurred many times. The chain joins TRBV3-1 to TRBJ1-5; D gene ambiguous. From germline, CDR1 is LGHDT and CDR2 YNNKEL (reference sequence). Trimming took 1 base from V and 5 from J, leaving 9 bases between them. This CDR3 is built from 14 residues. The CDR3 here is CASSQGVRDQPQHF. The CDR3 coding sequence is TGTGCCAGCAGCCAAGGCGTGCGGGATCAGCCCCAGCATTTT.

Many counts were recorded for this clonotype. This sequence joins TRBV28 and TRBJ1-6; the D is unclear. The CDR3 runs to 15 residues. V was shortened by 2 bases and J by 10 bases, with 15 bases between the two germline ends. The V gene's germline CDR1 is MDHEN and CDR2 SYDVKM. The CDR3 DNA reads as TGTGCCAGCAGTTTAGAGAACGGACGTCGGTCACCCCTCCACTTT. Translating gives CASSLENGRRSPLHF.

In nucleotides, the CDR3 is TGTGCCAGCAGGACAGGGTCAGAGACCCAGTACTTC. Protein: CASRTGSETQYF. The chain is built from TRBV6-1 and TRBJ2-5; 7 bases agree with TRBD1. The CDR3 totals 12 residues. CDR1 is MNHNS, CDR2 SASEGT, per germline. Trimming took 6 bases from V and 4 from J; bases not matched to a gene: 2.

V gene TRBV9 combines with J gene TRBJ2-2; D may be TRBD1 (6 bases). With 4 bases removed from V and 7 bases from J, the gap between germline ends came to 14 bases. The CDR3 has 14 residues. The germline V gene encodes CDR1 SGDLS and CDR2 YYNGEE. CDR3: CASSPDRDNGELFF. As DNA, the CDR3 is TGTGCCAGCAGCCCAGACCGGGACAACGGGGAGCTGTTTTTT.

This clonotype was seen a few times. The J gene is TRBJ2-5, the V gene TRBV7-2; 11 positions match TRBD2. The V gene's germline CDR1 is SGHTA and CDR2 FQGNSA. The CDR3 spans 18 residues. The ends lost 0 bases at V and 5 bases at J; junction bases unmatched: 11. CDR3 bases: TGTGCCAGCAGCTTAGCCACTGGAAAACTAGCGGGAGCGGAGACCCAGTACTTC. This translates into CASSLATGKLAGAETQYF.

The table lists this clonotype with many counts. The gene calls are TRBV5-5 and TRBJ2-1, with TRBD1 matching over 7 bases. Per the germline V gene, CDR1 is SGHKS and CDR2 is YYEKEE (reference sequence). The CDR3 consists of 15 residues. V trimming: 2 bases; J trimming: 5 bases; junction bases outside the gene matches: 7. The CDR3 nucleotides read TGTGCCAGCAGCTTAAGTGGGACAGCGCACAATGAGCAGTTCTTC. Its translation: CASSLSGTAHNEQFF. Using reference TRBV5-5 and TRBJ2-1 for the parts outside the CDR3, the full variable domain is DAGVTQSPTHLIKTRGQQVTLRCSPISGHKSVSWYQQVLGQGPQFIFQYYEKEERGRGNFPDRFSARQFPNYSSELNVNALLLGDSALYLCASSLSGTAHNEQFFGPGTRLTVL.

The chain uses TRBV5-1 and TRBJ2-7, with 15 bases that match TRBD2. Germline CDR1 is SGHRS and CDR2 is YFSETQ. Germline trimming cut 2 bases from V and 7 bases from J; bases unmatched to any gene: 10. The CDR3 runs 17 residues. The CDR3 DNA is TGCGCCAGCAGCTTCGTGGGACTAGCGGGAGGATCCGGAGAGCAGTACTTC. Translation gives CASSFVGLAGGSGEQYF.

The chain links TRBV12-3 or TRBV12-4 to TRBJ1-5; 10 nucleotides line up with TRBD1. The CDR3 consists of 15 residues. Trimming took 5 bases from V and 6 from J; bases not matched to a gene: 7. The DNA of the CDR3 is TGTGCCAGCAGTGCCCCCGGGACAGGGGTTCAGCCCCAGCATTTT. Protein: CASSAPGTGVQPQHF.

This clonotype was recorded many times. The chain is built from TRBV7-6 and TRBJ2-3; 7 bases are shared with TRBD1. The V gene end was trimmed by 5 bases and the J gene end by 10 bases; junction bases not matched to a gene: 6. Germline-derived CDR1 and CDR2 are SGHVS and FNYEAQ. The CDR3 contains 12 residues. The CDR3 reads CASSPGGLAQYF. CDR3 nucleotides: TGTGCCAGCAGCCCAGGGGGTTTAGCGCAGTATTTT.

The V and J genes are TRBV4-3 and TRBJ2-1; TRBD2 matches at 10 bases. There are 17 residues in the CDR3. The germline V gene encodes CDR1 LGHNA and CDR2 YSLEER. V gave up 1 base and J gave up 4 bases; unmatched junction bases: 7. CDR3 in amino acids: CASSQGVAGGLYNEQFF. In nucleotides, the CDR3 is TGCGCCAGCAGCCAAGGGGTAGCGGGAGGACTATACAATGAGCAGTTCTTC.

As concerns this clonotype: This may arise from a read error, as a much more abundant clone is one base away. The rearrangement joins TRBV18 to TRBJ2-3; unclear D gene. CDR3 length: 14 residues. Germline lookup yields CDR1 KGHSH and CDR2 LQKENI. Trimming pared 6 bases from V and 4 bases from J, leaving 14 bases between. For the CDR3, the DNA is TGTGCCAGCTCCCGAATCGGACGCGCAGATACGCAGTATTTT. This sequence encodes CASSRIGRADTQYF. The whole variable domain, remainder taken from reference TRBV18 and TRBJ2-3, is NAGVMQNPRHLVRRRGQEARLRCSPMKGHSHVYWYRQLPEEGLKFMVYLQKENIIDESGMPKERFSAEFPKEGPSILRIQQVVRGDSAAYFCASSRIGRADTQYFGPGTRLTVL.

This sequence joins TRBV6-9 and TRBJ1-2; D not certain. From germline, CDR1 is MNHGY and CDR2 SVAAGI. The CDR3 is 13 residues long. Trimming removed 3 bases at V and 6 bases at J, with 11 bases between. CDR3 region: CASSYSNGHGYTF. DNA for the CDR3: TGTGCCAGCAGTTACTCGAACGGTCATGGCTACACCTTC.

The chain recombines TRBV5-1 with TRBJ2-7; D perhaps matches TRBD2 (6 bases). The CDR3 spans 14 residues. The germline V gene has CDR1 SGHRS and CDR2 YFSETQ. The ends were cut back, 0 bases at V and 3 bases at J, with 10 bases in the middle. The CDR3, as DNA: TGCGCCAGCAGCTTGGGACGGGGGTTCTACGAGCAGTACTTC. Translated, it gives CASSLGRGFYEQYF. The full variable domain, its missing parts supplied by reference TRBV5-1 and TRBJ2-7, is KAGVTQTPRYLIKTRGQQVTLSCSPISGHRSVSWYQQTPGQGLQFLFEYFSETQRNKGNFPGRFSGRQFSNSRSEMNVSTLELGDSALYLCASSLGRGFYEQYFGPGTRLTVT.

This clonotype was picked up many times. This chain connects TRBV11-2 to TRBJ2-3, with 8 bases fitting TRBD1. CDR3 length equals 15 residues. The trim removed 2 bases at V and 1 base at J, leaving 2 bases unmatched. The V gene's germline CDR1 is SGHAT and CDR2 FQNNGV. CDR3 sequence (DNA): TGTGCCAGCAGCTTAAGGGGACAGGGCACAGATACGCAGTATTTT. Its translation: CASSLRGQGTDTQYF.